What follows are 30 T cell receptor beta chains derived from one specimen sequenced in a study of shared clonotypes between healthy human individuals. Here immunoSEQ multiplex PCR was the method, and the copy in TCRdb shows in-frame clones only, minus some. The table has fewer than 1.4 million clones, roughly 74% seen once. Sequences were obtained from memory CD4+ T cells from PBMCs. Subset given: CD45RA-negative fraction. The receptors come from a young man in good health. Some clones in this sample may be carry-over from other donors' samples.

The rearrangement joins TRBV10-3 to TRBJ2-1, with 8 bases fitting TRBD2. V was clipped by 4 bases and J by 9 bases; unmatched bases: 8. Germline CDR1 reads ENHRY; CDR2 reads SYGVKD. The CDR3 spans 14 residues. In nucleotides, the CDR3 is TGTGCCATCAGTGTGCCGGGAGGGCAAAGTGAGCAGTTCTTC. This gives the protein CAISVPGGQSEQFF.

CDR3 residues: CASSQYGPRPNNFDYGYTF. CDR3 DNA: TGCGCCAGCAGCCAATATGGCCCTCGACCGAACAATTTTGACTATGGCTACACCTTC. The gene calls are TRBV4-1 and TRBJ1-2; D gene unclear. Germline V CDR1 and CDR2: MGHRA, YSYEKL. Trimming left V 2 bases short and J 3 bases short, with 25 bases between. This CDR3 is 19 amino acids long.

The CDR3 loop is CSAWDREKLFF. CDR3 nucleotides: TGCAGTGCCTGGGACAGGGAAAAACTGTTTTTT. The chain uses TRBV20-1 and TRBJ1-4; 8 bases agree with TRBD1. With 6 bases clipped from V and 8 bases from J, the junction kept 2 bases outside the gene matches. The V gene's germline CDR1 is DFQATT and CDR2 SNEGSKA (reference sequence). This CDR3 is 11 amino acids long.

The chain uses TRBV7-2 and TRBJ2-1; D is ambiguous. This CDR3 has 12 residues. Trimming removed 3 bases at V and 10 bases at J, with 10 bases between. Per germline, CDR1 SGHTA and CDR2 FQGNSA. This CDR3 reads CASSLDRSEQFF. Here the CDR3 DNA reads TGTGCCAGCAGCTTGGACCGAAGCGAGCAGTTCTTC.

This rearrangement joins TRBV7-2 to TRBJ1-5; 7 bases are shared with TRBD1. The CDR3 is 15 residues long. Germline trimming cut 2 bases from V and 6 bases from J; bases unmatched to any gene: 7. The germline V gene has CDR1 SGHTA and CDR2 FQGNSA. CDR3 residues: CASSLQGGSAQPQHF. In DNA form, the CDR3 reads TGTGCCAGCAGCTTACAGGGGGGGTCGGCTCAGCCCCAGCATTTT.

The V gene is TRBV7-2, the J gene TRBJ1-2, with D possibly matching TRBD1 (5 bases). V lost 3 bases to trimming and J lost 7 bases, with 9 bases between them. Germline V CDR1 and CDR2: SGHTA, FQGNSA. CDR3 length equals 12 residues. CDR3 sequence: CASSFSQGGYTF. In DNA, the CDR3 is TGTGCCAGCAGCTTTTCTCAGGGTGGCTACACCTTC.

V usage is TRBV5-8 and J usage is TRBJ1-1; D is unclear. CDR3 length equals 11 residues. Trimming left V 10 bases short and J 0 bases short, with 7 bases between. Germline V lookup: CDR1 SGHTS, CDR2 YDEGEE. CDR3 residues: CARRLNTEAFF. The CDR3 DNA reads as TGTGCCCGTCGACTGAACACTGAAGCTTTCTTT.

There are a few counts of this clone. The chain joins TRBV25-1 to TRBJ2-1, with 8 bases matching TRBD1. CDR1 MGHDK and CDR2 SYGVNS come from the germline V gene. This CDR3 has 13 amino acids. V shed 7 bases, J shed 3 bases, and the junction held 2 bases outside the gene matches. The CDR3 reads CASMDRDYNEQFF. CDR3 sequence (DNA): TGTGCCAGCATGGACAGGGACTACAATGAGCAGTTCTTC.

CDR3 DNA: TGTGCCTCGTCAGCGAGACACACAGATACGCAGTATTTT. Translating gives CASSARHTDTQYF. The chain is built from TRBV30 and TRBJ2-3; no firm D call. Germline V lookup: CDR1 GTSNPN, CDR2 SVGIG (reference sequence). The CDR3 runs to 13 residues. The V gene lost 7 bases and the J gene lost 2 bases, with 13 bases spanning the gap.

The genes are TRBV5-1 and TRBJ2-5; 7 nucleotides align to TRBD1. J gave up 0 bases and V 4 bases, and 9 bases lay outside the gene matches. The CDR3 has 16 amino acids. Germline CDR1 SGHRS, CDR2 YFSETQ. The CDR3 coding sequence is TGCGCCAGCAGCGCCGGGACAGAACCCGACCAAGAGACCCAGTACTTC. Protein product: CASSAGTEPDQETQYF.

The rearrangement links TRBV19 to TRBJ2-1; D not certain. The CDR3 totals 12 residues. Per the germline V gene, CDR1 is LNHDA and CDR2 is SQIVND (reference sequence). V lost 4 bases to trimming and J lost 4 bases, with 5 bases between them. In nucleotides, the CDR3 is TGTGCCAGTAGTAGGGCATACAATGAGCAGTTCTTC. It yields the protein CASSRAYNEQFF.

The J gene is TRBJ1-4, the V gene TRBV27; unclear D gene. Germline CDR1 and CDR2: MNHEY and SMNVEV (reference sequence). V dropped 3 bases and J dropped 8 bases, with 7 bases sitting between them. The CDR3 loop spans 12 amino acids. The CDR3 DNA is TGTGCCAGCAGTTTGACGGCCGAAAAACTGTTTTTT. It is translated as CASSLTAEKLFF.

The V and J genes are TRBV4-2 and TRBJ1-5, with TRBD1 matching 9 bases. This CDR3 region has 18 residues. CDR1 LGHNA and CDR2 YNFKEQ come from the germline V gene. The trim removed 0 bases at V and 3 bases at J, leaving 9 bases unmatched. In nucleotides, the CDR3 is TGTGCCAGCAGCCAAGATTGGACAGGGGCTCCTTTCAATCAGCCCCAGCATTTT. Amino acids: CASSQDWTGAPFNQPQHF.

The chain uses TRBV6-1 and TRBJ1-4; a possible D gene is TRBD1 (5 bases). The CDR3 contains 17 residues. Germline V gene sequence: CDR1 MNHNS, CDR2 SASEGT. The germline V and J ends were trimmed by 3 bases and 6 bases, with 20 bases remaining between them. Written as DNA, the CDR3 is TGTGCCAGCAGTGATCGGCGAAGGGGTGGAGCGGATGAAAAACTGTTTTTT. Protein: CASSDRRRGGADEKLFF.

J is TRBJ1-1 and V is TRBV25-1; D possibly corresponds to TRBD1 (5 bases). V lost 6 bases and J 5 bases, leaving 16 bases between the germline ends. Looked up from germline, CDR1 is MGHDK and CDR2 is SYGVNS. The CDR3 is made up of 14 amino acids. This chain's CDR3 is CASSALLGGTEAFF. In DNA, the CDR3 is TGTGCCAGCAGCGCCCTGTTGGGGGGGACTGAAGCTTTCTTT.

This clone has a single count. The chain joins TRBV5-4 to TRBJ2-3, with 13 bases fitting TRBD2. The CDR3 runs to 18 residues. J gave up 2 bases and V 3 bases, and 9 bases lay outside the gene matches. Germline CDR1 SGHNT, CDR2 YYREEE (reference sequence). For the CDR3, the DNA is TGTGCCAGCAGCTCCGGGACTAGCGGGATGGGAGTCACAGATACGCAGTATTTT. This sequence encodes CASSSGTSGMGVTDTQYF.

This clone was observed many times. The chain links TRBV28 to TRBJ1-1, with D perhaps TRBD1 (5 bases). CDR1 and CDR2 (germline): MDHEN, SYDVKM. There are 13 residues in the CDR3. V was trimmed by 5 bases and J by 3 bases, leaving 10 bases between them. CDR3 residues: CASSIRGDTEAFF. The CDR3, as DNA: TGTGCCAGCAGTATAAGGGGAGACACTGAAGCTTTCTTT.

This chain connects TRBV10-3 to TRBJ1-5, with D possibly matching TRBD1 (5 bases). V was pared by 6 bases and J by 6 bases, with 12 bases between. CDR1 ENHRY and CDR2 SYGVKD come from the germline V gene. The CDR3 loop spans 13 amino acids. CDR3 sequence: CAIRGTDGQPQHF. In DNA form, the CDR3 reads TGTGCCATCAGAGGGACCGACGGTCAGCCCCAGCATTTT.

This clone was detected only a few times. The V call is TRBV10-3, the J call TRBJ2-3; maybe TRBD2 (6 bases). Germline V gene data show CDR1 as ENHRY and CDR2 as SYGVKD. Trimming took off 8 bases at V and 5 bases at J, with 8 bases between the two ends. This CDR3 comprises 11 residues. The CDR3 reads CAIGDLDTQYF. In DNA, the CDR3 is TGTGCCATCGGGGACTTAGATACGCAGTATTTT.

CDR3: CAWDRGNQPQHF. The DNA of the CDR3 is TGTGCCTGGGACAGAGGGAATCAGCCCCAGCATTTT. The V and J genes are TRBV30 and TRBJ1-5; D might be TRBD1 (5 bases). CDR1 and CDR2 from the germline V gene are GTSNPN and SVGIG (reference sequence). This CDR3 spans 12 amino acids. The ends were cut back, 5 bases at V and 4 bases at J, with 9 bases in the middle. Using reference TRBV30 and TRBJ1-5 for the parts outside the CDR3, the full variable domain is SQTIHQWPATLVQPVGSPLSLECTVEGTSNPNLYWYRQAAGRGLQLLFYSVGIGQISSEVPQNLSASRPQDRQFILSSKKLLLSDSGFYLCAWDRGNQPQHFGDGTRLSIL.

The chain carries TRBV28 and TRBJ1-2; D is perhaps TRBD1 (6 bases). The CDR3 consists of 12 residues. V was clipped by 6 bases and J by 6 bases, with 11 bases between them. The germline gives CDR1 MDHEN, CDR2 SYDVKM. The CDR3 reads CASSFDRHGYTF. For the CDR3, the DNA is TGTGCCAGCAGCTTCGACAGGCATGGCTACACCTTC.

Here the CDR3 reads CASSLTRDGETQYF. CDR3 sequence (DNA): TGTGCCAGCTCACTAACCAGGGACGGGGAGACCCAGTACTTC. V usage is TRBV18 and J usage is TRBJ2-5, with D tentatively TRBD1 or TRBD2 (5 bases each). Germline CDR1 reads KGHSH; CDR2 reads LQKENI. This CDR3 has 14 amino acids. V was pared by 4 bases and J by 5 bases, with 14 bases between.

J is TRBJ2-3 and V is TRBV5-8; 11 nucleotides line up with TRBD1. This CDR3 comprises 14 residues. Germline V gives CDR1 SGHTS, CDR2 YDEGEE. With V trimmed by 7 bases and J by 3 bases, 4 bases remained unmatched. The CDR3 spells CASGQGALTDTQYF. CDR3 bases: TGTGCCAGCGGACAGGGGGCTTTGACAGATACGCAGTATTTT.

The V and J genes are TRBV11-1 and TRBJ2-1, with TRBD2 matching 10 bases. Looked up from germline, CDR1 is SGHAT and CDR2 is FQDESV (reference sequence). Unmatched junction bases numbered 8, after V lost 3 bases and J lost 0 bases. The CDR3 consists of 18 residues. CDR3 nucleotide sequence: TGTGCCAGCAGCTTGTCAGCGGGAGGGCCAAGCTCCTACAATGAGCAGTTCTTC. Translated, it gives CASSLSAGGPSSYNEQFF.

V is TRBV5-1 and J is TRBJ1-1, with 10 nucleotides matching TRBD1. Looked up from germline, CDR1 is SGHRS and CDR2 is YFSETQ. V was pared by 4 bases and J by 11 bases, with 17 bases of the junction left unmatched. The CDR3 is 16 amino acids. The CDR3, as DNA: TGCGCCAGCAGCCGCGATGGTTGGACAGGGGGGCACGAGGCTTTCTTT. This sequence encodes CASSRDGWTGGHEAFF.

The rearrangement links TRBV27 to TRBJ2-6; 8 nucleotides align to TRBD1. The germline gives CDR1 MNHEY, CDR2 SMNVEV (reference sequence). CDR3 length equals 17 residues. J lost 1 base, V lost 5 bases, and 7 bases had no gene match. For the CDR3, the DNA is TGTGCCAGCAGTCCTTCGACAGGGGAGTCTGGGGCCAACGTCCTGACTTTC. This gives the protein CASSPSTGESGANVLTF.

This sequence joins TRBV5-6 and TRBJ2-3; 7 bases agree with TRBD2. CDR3 length: 18 amino acids. Germline lookup yields CDR1 SGHDT and CDR2 YYEEEE. V shed 3 bases and J 0 bases; nucleotides not matched to a gene: 13. CDR3 loop: CASSSLTGGLTSTDTQYF. The CDR3 DNA is TGTGCCAGCAGCTCCCTAACGGGAGGTTTGACTAGCACAGATACGCAGTATTTT.

The rearrangement links TRBV27 to TRBJ1-2; tentative D call: TRBD1 (6 bases). V shed 6 bases and J shed 4 bases, with 9 bases lying between them. Germline values: CDR1 MNHEY, CDR2 SMNVEV (reference sequence). The CDR3 covers 12 residues. The CDR3 here is CASSQTGYGYTF. The CDR3 region has the DNA TGTGCCAGCAGCCAGACAGGCTATGGCTACACCTTC.

The chain carries TRBV4-3 and TRBJ1-2; weak D call: TRBD1 (5 bases). The germline CDR1 and CDR2 sequences are LGHNA and YSLEER. Trimming took off 0 bases at V and 7 bases at J, with 15 bases between the two ends. This CDR3 has 15 amino acids. Here the CDR3 reads CASSQEQASRGGYTF. CDR3 nucleotide sequence: TGCGCCAGCAGCCAAGAGCAGGCCTCTAGGGGTGGCTACACCTTC.

A word on this clone: Being one base from a much bigger clone, this may be a read error. The CDR3 here is CASSQPIGMAGEGGYTF. The CDR3 DNA reads as TGTGCCAGCAGCCAACCAATAGGGATGGCAGGGGAGGGCGGCTACACCTTC. This rearrangement joins TRBV4-2 to TRBJ1-2; weak D call: TRBD1 (6 bases). The CDR3 length is 17 residues. Between the trimmed V and J ends, which lost 2 bases and 8 bases, there was a span of 24 bases. Germline V CDR1 and CDR2: LGHNA, YNFKEQ.